This note documents a single T cell receptor beta chain sequence. J lost 4 bases, V lost 6 bases, and 21 bases had no gene match. Germline values: CDR1 ENHRY, CDR2 SYGVKD. There are 18 residues in the CDR3. These data are taken from a study of cytomegalovirus exposure and HLA in healthy donors. The PCR made use of 60 Vbeta and 13 Jbeta primers. Assay used: immunoSEQ multiplex PCR; TCRdb lists only in-frame clones, some missing. Of roughly 150,000 clones detected, 64% appear once; the ten largest clones hold about 3%. Sequencing was performed on PBMCs. This chain joins TRBV10-3 and TRBJ2-7; 7 bases match TRBD1. The TCR comes from a woman under 40 in good health and CMV-seropositive. CDR3 DNA: TGTGCCATCAGATCGAATACCCAGGGGAGCCAGGGGGTTTACGAGCAGTACTTC. Its translation: CAIRSNTQGSQGVYEQYF.